A single sample is the source of the 16 T cell receptor beta chains below, sequenced in a study of cytomegalovirus exposure and HLA in healthy donors. 13 Jbeta primers and 60 Vbeta primers were used for the PCR. The method was immunoSEQ multiplex PCR; TCRdb's version includes in-frame clones alone and lacks a portion of them. This sample has over 80,000 clones; 60% to 85% occur once, and the top ten carry 16%. Sequencing used PBMCs. The source is a man in his sixties in good health and CMV-seropositive.

The J gene is TRBJ2-7, the V gene TRBV2, with TRBD1 matching 7 bases. This CDR3 comprises 14 residues. V shed 4 bases and J 0 bases; nucleotides not matched to a gene: 3. Germline loops: CDR1 SNHLY, CDR2 FYNNEI. The CDR3 spells CASSAAGGSYEQYF. The CDR3 DNA reads TGTGCCAGCAGTGCCGCAGGGGGCTCCTACGAGCAGTACTTC.

The rearrangement uses TRBV5-4 and TRBJ2-6, with 8 bases aligning to TRBD2. CDR3 length: 16 residues. Looked up from germline, CDR1 is SGHNT and CDR2 is YYREEE (reference sequence). The V and J ends lost 4 bases and 0 bases, in that order; junction bases with no gene match: 3. The CDR3 bases are TGTGCCAGCAGCACGGGAGGGAGCTCTGGGGCCAACGTCCTGACTTTC. It codes for CASSTGGSSGANVLTF. Full variable domain (remainder filled in from reference TRBV5-4 and TRBJ2-6): ETGVTQSPTHLIKTRGQQVTLRCSSQSGHNTVSWYQQALGQGPQFIFQYYREEENGRGNFPPRFSGLQFPNYSSELNVNALELDDSALYLCASSTGGSSGANVLTFGAGSRLTVL.

This clone appeared a single time. The chain uses TRBV11-2 and TRBJ1-4, with D possibly TRBD1 on 5 matching bases. Trimming cost V 5 bases and J 8 bases, with 18 bases left between them. The CDR3 runs to 15 residues. Germline-derived CDR1 and CDR2 are SGHAT and FQNNGV. DNA of the CDR3: TGTGCCAGCAGCCCTAGGGGAGGCTATGGGGAAAAACTGTTTTTT. Protein product: CASSPRGGYGEKLFF.

This rearrangement joins TRBV7-2 to TRBJ1-5; possible D gene TRBD1, 6 bases. Per the germline V gene, CDR1 is SGHTA and CDR2 is FQGNSA. Trimming cost V 9 bases and J 5 bases, with 20 bases left between them. The CDR3 spans 15 residues. The CDR3 nucleotides read TGTGCCAGTACCAAGAGGTGGGGGGGCGATCAGCCCCAGCATTTT. Its translation: CASTKRWGGDQPQHF.

This chain joins TRBV7-9 and TRBJ1-6; D is perhaps TRBD1 (6 bases). CDR1 is SEHNR, CDR2 FQNEAQ, per germline (reference sequence). Trimming stripped 6 bases from V and 4 bases from J, with 16 bases between. The CDR3 loop spans 16 amino acids. CDR3 sequence: CASRSTGSGYNSPLHF. CDR3 DNA: TGTGCCAGCAGATCCACAGGGTCAGGGTATAATTCACCCCTCCACTTT. Drawing the rest from reference TRBV7-9 and TRBJ1-6, the complete variable domain is DTGVSQNPRHKITKRGQNVTFRCDPISEHNRLYWYRQTLGQGPEFLTYFQNEAQLEKSRLLSDRFSAERPKGSFSTLEIQRTEQGDSAMYLCASRSTGSGYNSPLHFGNGTRLTVT.

The chain carries TRBV7-3 and TRBJ1-1, with TRBD1 matching 8 bases. Germline V lookup: CDR1 SGHTA, CDR2 FQGTGA. This CDR3 region has 13 residues. The V and J ends lost 5 bases and 5 bases, in that order; junction bases with no gene match: 4. The DNA for the CDR3 is TGTGCCAGCAGCCTACAGGGGGGGACTGAAGCTTTCTTT. Translation: CASSLQGGTEAFF.

The CDR3 DNA reads TGTGCCAGCAGTTTACAGGGACTTGGGGCAGCTTTCTTT. Residues: CASSLQGLGAAFF. The chain uses TRBV27 and TRBJ1-1; TRBD1 is a possible D gene (5 bases). The V end was cut by 2 bases, the J end by 10 bases, with 14 bases between. Germline V lookup: CDR1 MNHEY, CDR2 SMNVEV (reference sequence). CDR3 length: 13 residues.

V usage is TRBV14 and J usage is TRBJ2-1; D ambiguous. The CDR3 loop spans 13 amino acids. Germline assignment: CDR1 SGHDN and CDR2 FVKESK. Trimming shortened V by 2 bases and J by 9 bases, and 11 bases separated the two germline ends. The CDR3 nucleotides read TGTGCCAGCAGCCAATACGTATTCGGTGAGCAGTTCTTC. Amino acids: CASSQYVFGEQFF.

The CDR3 coding sequence is TGTGCCAGCAGCCAGTCGGGGGAGCAGTACTTC. This codes for CASSQSGEQYF. V and J are TRBV4-2 and TRBJ2-5; the D gene is possibly TRBD2 (6 bases). Germline loops: CDR1 LGHNA, CDR2 YNFKEQ. Trimming left V 3 bases short and J 11 bases short, with 10 bases between. This CDR3 spans 11 amino acids.

The gene calls are TRBV6-6 and TRBJ1-5; D is unclear. The CDR3 is made up of 15 amino acids. Germline V gene data show CDR1 as MNHNY and CDR2 as SVGAGI (reference sequence). V was shortened by 3 bases and J by 0 bases, with 9 bases between the two germline ends. In DNA form, the CDR3 reads TGTGCCAGCAGTTATACCCAGTATAGCAATCAGCCCCAGCATTTT. Encoded protein: CASSYTQYSNQPQHF.

V and J are TRBV12-5 and TRBJ1-2, with D possibly being TRBD1 (5 bases). This CDR3 comprises 12 residues. Trimming stripped 8 bases from V and 6 bases from J, with 13 bases between. The germline gives CDR1 LGHNT, CDR2 FRNRAP. The DNA for the CDR3 is TGTGCTAGTCTCGGGGGGGGTAATGGCTACACCTTC. Protein: CASLGGGNGYTF. Full variable domain (rest looked up from reference TRBV12-5 and TRBJ1-2): DARVTQTPRHKVTEMGQEVTMRCQPILGHNTVFWYRQTMMQGLELLAYFRNRAPLDDSGMPKDRFSAEMPDATLATLKIQPSEPRDSAVYFCASLGGGNGYTFGSGTRLTVV.

The sample holds a few counts of this clone. The chain links TRBV13 to TRBJ1-3, with 7 nucleotides matching TRBD1. Germline V gene sequence: CDR1 PRHDT, CDR2 FYEKMQ (reference sequence). V was pared by 4 bases and J by 4 bases, with 4 bases of the junction left unmatched. The CDR3 runs 14 residues. The CDR3: CASSSRDSGNTIYF. The DNA of the CDR3 is TGTGCCAGCAGCTCTAGGGACAGCGGAAACACCATATATTTT.

The J gene is TRBJ2-1, the V gene TRBV2; the match to TRBD1 covers 9 bases. This CDR3 is built from 14 residues. Germline CDR1 SNHLY, CDR2 FYNNEI. The V gene end was trimmed by 4 bases and the J gene end by 5 bases; junction bases not matched to a gene: 3. CDR3 residues: CASSGGTGHNEQFF. The CDR3 DNA sequence: TGTGCCAGCAGTGGTGGGACAGGGCACAATGAGCAGTTCTTC.

This clone was detected only a few times. The chain uses TRBV15 and TRBJ2-7, with TRBD2 identical over 8 bases. Germline V gene sequence: CDR1 LNHNV, CDR2 YYDKDF (reference sequence). CDR3 length: 14 residues. The ends lost 5 bases at V and 1 base at J; junction bases unmatched: 4. The CDR3 region is CATSLRGGSYEQYF. CDR3 DNA: TGTGCCACCAGCCTCCGGGGGGGGTCCTACGAGCAGTACTTC.

The chain links TRBV7-8 to TRBJ2-4; D may be TRBD1 (6 bases). V lost 5 bases to trimming and J lost 1 base, with 12 bases between them. Germline CDR1 SGHVS, CDR2 FQNEAQ. The CDR3 loop spans 15 amino acids. In DNA form, the CDR3 reads TGTGCCAGCAGCCAGGGGCAGGTCGCCAAAAACATTCAGTACTTC. This codes for CASSQGQVAKNIQYF.

This clone has only one observation. The J gene is TRBJ2-2, the V gene TRBV16, with a possible D match to TRBD1 (5 bases). V lost 4 bases to trimming and J lost 3 bases, with 9 bases between them. CDR3 size: 14 residues. The germline V gene encodes CDR1 KGHSY and CDR2 FQNENV. The CDR3 loop reads CASSPGHYTGELFF. The CDR3 DNA sequence: TGTGCCAGCAGCCCCGGACACTACACCGGGGAGCTGTTTTTT.